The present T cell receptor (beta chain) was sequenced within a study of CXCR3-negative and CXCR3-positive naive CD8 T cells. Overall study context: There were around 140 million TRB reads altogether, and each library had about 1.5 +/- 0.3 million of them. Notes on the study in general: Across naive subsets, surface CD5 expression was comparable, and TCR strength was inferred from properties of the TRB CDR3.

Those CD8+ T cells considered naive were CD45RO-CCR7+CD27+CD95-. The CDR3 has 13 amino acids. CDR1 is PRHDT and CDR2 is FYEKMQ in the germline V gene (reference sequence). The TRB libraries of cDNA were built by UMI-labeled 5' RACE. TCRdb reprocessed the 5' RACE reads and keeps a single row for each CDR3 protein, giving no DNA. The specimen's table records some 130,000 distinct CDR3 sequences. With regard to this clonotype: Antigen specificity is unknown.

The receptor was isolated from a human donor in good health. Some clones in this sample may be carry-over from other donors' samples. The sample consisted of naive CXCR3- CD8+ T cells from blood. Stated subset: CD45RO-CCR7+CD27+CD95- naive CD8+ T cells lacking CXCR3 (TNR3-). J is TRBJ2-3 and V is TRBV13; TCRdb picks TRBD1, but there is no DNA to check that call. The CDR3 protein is CASSLGDVHTQYF. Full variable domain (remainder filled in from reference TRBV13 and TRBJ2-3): AAGVIQSPRHLIKEKRETATLKCYPIPRHDTVYWYQQGPGQDPQFLISFYEKMQSDKGSIPDRFSAQQFSDYHSELNMSSLELGDSALYFCASSLGDVHTQYFGPGTRLTVL.